The clone carrying this TCR beta chain showed up just a few times. No antigen is known for it. The source of the sample is a study of T-cell memory formation after mild COVID-19. Study-wide findings and caveats: A balance of CD4 and CD8 characterized clones contracting day 15 to 85, whereas later expanders leaned CD4+.

The germline V gene has CDR1 SEHNR and CDR2 FQNEAQ (reference sequence). The CDR3 has 11 residues. TCRdb fed the 5' RACE reads into MiXCR, producing one record per CDR3 protein. The table records about 400,000 distinct CDR3 sequences, under 15% of them present only once. The chain combines TRBV7-9 with TRBJ2-2; 7 positions agree with TRBD1. Input material: PBMCs or a T cell subset sorted from them (not recorded which). The TCR sequence derives from a man aged 18 to 29 who had mild COVID-19 (a few samples of this study predate the infection). Cell type and time point are not known. CDR3 loop: CAGGRDGELFF. Here the CDR3 DNA reads TGTGCAGGGGGCCGGGACGGGGAGCTGTTTTTT.